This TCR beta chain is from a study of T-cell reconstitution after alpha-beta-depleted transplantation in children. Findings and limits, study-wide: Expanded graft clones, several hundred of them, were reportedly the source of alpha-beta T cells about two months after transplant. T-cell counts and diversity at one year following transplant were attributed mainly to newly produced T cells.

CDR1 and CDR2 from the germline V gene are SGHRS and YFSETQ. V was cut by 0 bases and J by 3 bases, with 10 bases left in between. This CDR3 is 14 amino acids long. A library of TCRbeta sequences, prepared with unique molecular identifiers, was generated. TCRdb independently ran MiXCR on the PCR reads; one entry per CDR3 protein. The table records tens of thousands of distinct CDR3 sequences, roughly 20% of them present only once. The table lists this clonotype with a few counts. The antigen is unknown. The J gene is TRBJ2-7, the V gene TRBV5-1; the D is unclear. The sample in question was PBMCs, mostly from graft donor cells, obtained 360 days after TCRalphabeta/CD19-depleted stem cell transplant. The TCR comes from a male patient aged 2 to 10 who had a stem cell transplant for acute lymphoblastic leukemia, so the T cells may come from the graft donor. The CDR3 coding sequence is TGCGCCAGCAGCTTGGGTGCGAAAAACTACGAGCAGTACTTC. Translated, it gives CASSLGAKNYEQYF. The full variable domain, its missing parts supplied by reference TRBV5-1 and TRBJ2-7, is KAGVTQTPRYLIKTRGQQVTLSCSPISGHRSVSWYQQTPGQGLQFLFEYFSETQRNKGNFPGRFSGRQFSNSRSEMNVSTLELGDSALYLCASSLGAKNYEQYFGPGTRLTVT.